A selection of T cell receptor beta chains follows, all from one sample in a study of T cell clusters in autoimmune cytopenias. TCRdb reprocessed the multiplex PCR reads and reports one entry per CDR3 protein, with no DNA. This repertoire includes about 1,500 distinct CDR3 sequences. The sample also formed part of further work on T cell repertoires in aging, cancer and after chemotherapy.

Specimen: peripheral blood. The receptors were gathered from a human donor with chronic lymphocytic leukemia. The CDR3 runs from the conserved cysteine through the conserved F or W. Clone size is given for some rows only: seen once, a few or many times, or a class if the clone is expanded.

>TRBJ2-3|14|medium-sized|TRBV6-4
CASSDGQDTDTQYF
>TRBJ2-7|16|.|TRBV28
CASSFVRLAGANEQYF
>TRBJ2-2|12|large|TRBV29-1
CSANWNTGELFF
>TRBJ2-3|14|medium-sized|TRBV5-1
CASSWAEGADTQYF
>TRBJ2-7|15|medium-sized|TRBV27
CASSSPRTGDYEQYF
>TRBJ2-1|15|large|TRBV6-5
CASRRDYTTYNEQFF
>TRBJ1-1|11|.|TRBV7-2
CASSFETTAFF
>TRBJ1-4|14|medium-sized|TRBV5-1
CASMLSGKDEKLFF
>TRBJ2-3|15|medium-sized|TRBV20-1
CSAISGTGRTDTQYF
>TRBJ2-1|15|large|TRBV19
CASSIAQPSSHEQFF
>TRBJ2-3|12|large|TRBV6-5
CASRNRLGTQYF
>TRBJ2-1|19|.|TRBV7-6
CASSLRPPGLAGKYNEQFF
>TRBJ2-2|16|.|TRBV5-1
CASSFTLVSNAGELFF
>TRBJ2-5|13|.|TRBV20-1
CSARAGEEETQYF
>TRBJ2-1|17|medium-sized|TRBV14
CASSHLGGVAGYNEQFF